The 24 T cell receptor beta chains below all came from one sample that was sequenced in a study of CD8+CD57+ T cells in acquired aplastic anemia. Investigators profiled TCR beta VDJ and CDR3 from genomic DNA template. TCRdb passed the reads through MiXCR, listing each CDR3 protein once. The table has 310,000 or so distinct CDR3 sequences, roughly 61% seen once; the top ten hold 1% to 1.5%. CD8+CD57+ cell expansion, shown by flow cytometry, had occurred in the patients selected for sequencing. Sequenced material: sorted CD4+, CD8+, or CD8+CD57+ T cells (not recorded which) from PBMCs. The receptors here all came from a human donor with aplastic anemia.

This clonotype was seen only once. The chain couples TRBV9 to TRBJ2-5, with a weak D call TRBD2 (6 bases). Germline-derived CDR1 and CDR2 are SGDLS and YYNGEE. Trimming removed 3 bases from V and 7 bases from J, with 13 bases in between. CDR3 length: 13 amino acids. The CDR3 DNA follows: TGTGCCAGCAGCGCGAAGTTCGGGGGGACCCAGTACTTC. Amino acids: CASSAKFGGTQYF.

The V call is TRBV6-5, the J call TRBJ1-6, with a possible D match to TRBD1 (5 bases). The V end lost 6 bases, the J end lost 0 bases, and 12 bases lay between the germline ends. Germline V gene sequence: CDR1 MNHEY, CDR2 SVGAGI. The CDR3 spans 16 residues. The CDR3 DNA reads TGTGCCAGCAGAATGACGGGGGGCTCCTATAATTCACCCCTCCACTTT. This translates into CASRMTGGSYNSPLHF.

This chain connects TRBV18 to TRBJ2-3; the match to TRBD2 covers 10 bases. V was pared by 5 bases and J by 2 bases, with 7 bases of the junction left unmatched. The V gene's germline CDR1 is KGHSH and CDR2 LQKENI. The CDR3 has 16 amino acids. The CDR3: CASSTRTSGYTDTQYF. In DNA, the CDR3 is TGTGCCAGCTCAACCCGGACTAGCGGTTACACAGATACGCAGTATTTT.

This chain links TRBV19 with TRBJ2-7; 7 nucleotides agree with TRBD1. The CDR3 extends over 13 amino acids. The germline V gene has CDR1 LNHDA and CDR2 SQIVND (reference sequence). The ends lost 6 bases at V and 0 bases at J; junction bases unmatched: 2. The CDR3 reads CASRGQASYEQYF. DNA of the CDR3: TGTGCCAGTAGAGGACAGGCCTCCTACGAGCAGTACTTC.

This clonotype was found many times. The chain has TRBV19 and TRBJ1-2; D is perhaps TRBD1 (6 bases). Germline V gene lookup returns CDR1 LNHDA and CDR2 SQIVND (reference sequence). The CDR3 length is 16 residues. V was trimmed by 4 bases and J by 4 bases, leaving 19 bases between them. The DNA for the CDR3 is TGTGCCAGTAGTAGAACCCTTGGATCAGGGGTCTATGGCTACACCTTC. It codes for CASSRTLGSGVYGYTF.

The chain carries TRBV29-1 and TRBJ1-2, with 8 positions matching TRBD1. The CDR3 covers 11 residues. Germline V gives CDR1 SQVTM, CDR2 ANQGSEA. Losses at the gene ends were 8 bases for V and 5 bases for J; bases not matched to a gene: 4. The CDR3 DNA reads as TGCAGCTCGGACAGGGTATATGGCTACACCTTC. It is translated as CSSDRVYGYTF.

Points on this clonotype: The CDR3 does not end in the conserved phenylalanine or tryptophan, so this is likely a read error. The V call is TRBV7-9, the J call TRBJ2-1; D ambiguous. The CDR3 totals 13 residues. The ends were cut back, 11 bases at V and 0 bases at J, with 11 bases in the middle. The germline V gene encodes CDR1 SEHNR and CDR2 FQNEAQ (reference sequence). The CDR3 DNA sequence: TGTGCCGGCACGGAAGGCTCCTACAATGAGCAGTTCTTA. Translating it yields CAGTEGSYNEQFL.

The CDR3 loop is CSARRVIGGGAYETQYF. The CDR3 region has the DNA TGCAGTGCTAGAAGGGTTATTGGAGGGGGCGCGTACGAGACGCAGTATTTT. The V gene is TRBV20-1, the J gene TRBJ2-3; weak D call: TRBD1 (7 bases). The V gene's germline CDR1 is DFQATT and CDR2 SNEGSKA (reference sequence). Trimming shortened V by 2 bases and J by 9 bases, and 27 bases separated the two germline ends. The CDR3 consists of 17 residues.

Here the CDR3 reads CASTTSGRSYEQYF. CDR3 nucleotide sequence: TGTGCCAGCACGACTAGCGGGAGGTCCTACGAGCAGTACTTC. V usage is TRBV2 and J usage is TRBJ2-7; 13 bases are shared with TRBD2. The trim removed 7 bases at V and 1 base at J, leaving 1 base unmatched. The germline CDR1 and CDR2 sequences are SNHLY and FYNNEI. The CDR3 is 14 residues long.

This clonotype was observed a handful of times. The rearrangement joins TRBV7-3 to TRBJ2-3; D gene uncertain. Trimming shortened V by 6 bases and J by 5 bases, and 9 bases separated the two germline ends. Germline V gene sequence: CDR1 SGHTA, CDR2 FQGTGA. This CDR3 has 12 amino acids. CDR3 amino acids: CASRAEGDTQYF. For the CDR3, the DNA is TGTGCCAGCAGAGCCGAAGGAGATACGCAGTATTTT.

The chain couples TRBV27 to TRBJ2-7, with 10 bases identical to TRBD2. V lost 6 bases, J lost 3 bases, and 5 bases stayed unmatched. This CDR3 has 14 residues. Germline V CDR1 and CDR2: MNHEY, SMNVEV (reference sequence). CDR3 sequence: CASREGLANYEQYF. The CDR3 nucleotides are TGTGCCAGCAGGGAGGGACTAGCGAACTACGAGCAGTACTTC.

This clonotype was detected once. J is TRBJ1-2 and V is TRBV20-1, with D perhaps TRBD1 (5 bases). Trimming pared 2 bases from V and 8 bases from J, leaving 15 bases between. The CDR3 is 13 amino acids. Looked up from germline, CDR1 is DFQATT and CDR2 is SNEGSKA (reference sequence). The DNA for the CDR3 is TGCAGTGCTAGAATGGGGCAGGGTCGCGGCTACACCTTC. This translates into CSARMGQGRGYTF.

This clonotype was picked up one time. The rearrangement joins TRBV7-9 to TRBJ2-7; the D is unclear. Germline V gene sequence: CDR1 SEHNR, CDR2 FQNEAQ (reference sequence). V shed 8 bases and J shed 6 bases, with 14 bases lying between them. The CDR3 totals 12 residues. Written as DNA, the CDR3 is TGTGCCAGCTGCTCACTCTCTTGCGAGCAGTACTTC. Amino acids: CASCSLSCEQYF.

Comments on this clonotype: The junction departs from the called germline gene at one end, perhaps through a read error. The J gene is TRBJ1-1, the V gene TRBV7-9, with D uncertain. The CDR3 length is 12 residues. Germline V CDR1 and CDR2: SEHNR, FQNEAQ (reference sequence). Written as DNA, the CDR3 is TGTGCCAGCAGCTTACCTCGAGGAGGAGCTCTCTTT. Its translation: CASSLPRGGALF.

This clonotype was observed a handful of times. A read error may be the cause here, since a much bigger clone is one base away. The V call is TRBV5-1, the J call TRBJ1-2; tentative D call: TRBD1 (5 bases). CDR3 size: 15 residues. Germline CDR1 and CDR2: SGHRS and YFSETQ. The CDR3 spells CASSASGGTDYGHTF. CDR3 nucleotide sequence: TGCGCCAGCAGCGCATCTGGGGGTACAGACTATGGCCACACCTTC.

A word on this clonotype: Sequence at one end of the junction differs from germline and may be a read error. CDR3 coding DNA: TGTACCAGTAGTAGGTTAGCGGGAGTAGGCTACGAGCAGTACTTC. Amino acid sequence: CTSSRLAGVGYEQYF. V gene TRBV19 combines with J gene TRBJ2-7; the match to TRBD2 covers 9 bases. CDR1 and CDR2 (germline): LNHDA, SQIVND (reference sequence). The length of the CDR3 is 15 residues.

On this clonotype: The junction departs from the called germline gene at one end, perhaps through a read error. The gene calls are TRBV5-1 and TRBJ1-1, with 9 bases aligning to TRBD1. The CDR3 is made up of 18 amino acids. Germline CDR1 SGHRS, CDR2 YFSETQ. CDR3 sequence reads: CASSFQGDRDPMNTEASF. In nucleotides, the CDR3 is TGCGCCAGCAGCTTCCAGGGGGACAGGGACCCGATGAACACTGAAGCTTCCTTT.

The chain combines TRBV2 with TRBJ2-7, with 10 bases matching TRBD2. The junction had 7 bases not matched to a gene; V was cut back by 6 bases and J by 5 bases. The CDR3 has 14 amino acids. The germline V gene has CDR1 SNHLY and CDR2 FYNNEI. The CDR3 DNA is TGTGCCAGCAGAGCAGCTAGCGGGAGCCACGAGCAGTACTTC. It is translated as CASRAASGSHEQYF.

DNA for the CDR3: TGCAGCTTGGGTGGGGGGGTTACCTCCTACGAGCAGTACTTC. Residues: CSLGGGVTSYEQYF. The chain combines TRBV20-1 with TRBJ2-7; 7 bases map to TRBD2. The length of the CDR3 is 14 residues. CDR1 is DFQATT and CDR2 is SNEGSKA in the germline V gene (reference sequence).

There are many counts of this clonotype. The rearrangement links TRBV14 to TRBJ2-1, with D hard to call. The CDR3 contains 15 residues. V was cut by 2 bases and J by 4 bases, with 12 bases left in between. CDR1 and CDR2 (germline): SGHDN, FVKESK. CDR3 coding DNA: TGTGCCAGCAGCCAACTGGATGTAGGGTACAATGAGCAGTTCTTC. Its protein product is CASSQLDVGYNEQFF.

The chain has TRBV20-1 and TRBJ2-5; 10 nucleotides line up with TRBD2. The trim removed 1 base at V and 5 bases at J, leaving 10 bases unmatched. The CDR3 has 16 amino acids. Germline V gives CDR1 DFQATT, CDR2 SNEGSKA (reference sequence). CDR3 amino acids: CSARAVASGSLETQYF. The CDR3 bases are TGCAGTGCTAGAGCTGTGGCTAGCGGGAGTTTGGAGACCCAGTACTTC.

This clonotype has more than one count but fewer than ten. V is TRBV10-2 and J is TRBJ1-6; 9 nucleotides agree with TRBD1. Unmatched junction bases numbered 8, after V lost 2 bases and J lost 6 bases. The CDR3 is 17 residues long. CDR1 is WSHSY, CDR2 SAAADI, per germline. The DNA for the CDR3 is TGCGCCAGCAGTGAGAGGGGACAGGGAACCTCTAATTCACCCCTCCACTTT. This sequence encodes CASSERGQGTSNSPLHF.

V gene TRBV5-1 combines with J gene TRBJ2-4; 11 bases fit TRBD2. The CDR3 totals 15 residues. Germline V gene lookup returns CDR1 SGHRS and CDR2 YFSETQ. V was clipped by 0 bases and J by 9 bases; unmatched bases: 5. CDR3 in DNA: TGCGCCAGCAGCTTGGGAGCCGGGACTAGCGGCATTCAGTACTTC. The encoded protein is CASSLGAGTSGIQYF.

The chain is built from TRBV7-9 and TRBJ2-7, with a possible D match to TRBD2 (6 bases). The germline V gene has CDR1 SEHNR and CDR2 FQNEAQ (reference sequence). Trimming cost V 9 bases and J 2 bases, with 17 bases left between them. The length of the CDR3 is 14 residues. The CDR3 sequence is CASSVAAGTYEQYF. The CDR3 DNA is TGTGCCAGTAGTGTAGCGGCGGGGACCTACGAGCAGTACTTC. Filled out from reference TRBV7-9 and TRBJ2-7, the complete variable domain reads DTGVSQNPRHKITKRGQNVTFRCDPISEHNRLYWYRQTLGQGPEFLTYFQNEAQLEKSRLLSDRFSAERPKGSFSTLEIQRTEQGDSAMYLCASSVAAGTYEQYFGPGTRLTVT.